The source of this T cell receptor (beta chain) is a study of control samples from healthy donors and cancer patients. V dropped 4 bases and J dropped 2; count of bases not matched to a gene: 4. The CDR3 has 14 residues. Germline lookup yields CDR1 SEHNR and CDR2 FQNEAQ (reference sequence). Data came from immunoSEQ multiplex PCR; TCRdb stores just in-frame clones and leaves some out. The sample has around 200,000 clones, over 80% seen once. The TCR comes from a young man in good health. The chain has TRBV7-9 and TRBJ2-7, with 8 bases that match TRBD2. Material for sequencing was blood. This chain's CDR3 is CASSSGGVTYEQYF. CDR3 in DNA: TGTGCCAGCAGCTCCGGGGGGGTTACCTACGAGCAGTACTTC. Drawing the rest from reference TRBV7-9 and TRBJ2-7, the complete variable domain is DTGVSQNPRHKITKRGQNVTFRCDPISEHNRLYWYRQTLGQGPEFLTYFQNEAQLEKSRLLSDRFSAERPKGSFSTLEIQRTEQGDSAMYLCASSSGGVTYEQYFGPGTRLTVT.